This T cell receptor beta chain was identified in a study of siplizumab effects on memory and regulatory T cells. Study-level points and caveats: Roughly 80-96% of proliferating clones (CD4+ or CD8+) could not be assigned a naive or memory phenotype. Alloreactive sequences tracing back to unstimulated CD4+ memory cells were significantly reduced by siplizumab.

On this clone itself: The antigen remains unidentified.

The CDR3 is 14 amino acids. Germline V gene lookup returns CDR1 MNHNY and CDR2 SVGAGI (reference sequence). Trimming left V 6 bases short and J 7 bases short, with 19 bases between. Sequencing used immunoSEQ multiplex PCR; TCRdb keeps in-frame clones, though not all of them. This table holds 87,000 or so clones, approximately 93% found once. The sample taken for sequencing was non-Treg CD4+ T cells sorted from blood. The V gene is TRBV6-6, the J gene TRBJ2-7, with D perhaps matching TRBD2 (7 bases). This receptor was obtained from a human donor in good health. The chain's CDR3 is CASRDGGGVWEQYF. The DNA for the CDR3 is TGTGCCAGCAGGGATGGAGGGGGGGTTTGGGAGCAGTACTTC.